These 6 T cell receptor beta chains share one sample of origin, sequenced in a study of blood T cell repertoires in COVID-19. Assay: immunoSEQ multiplex PCR; the TCRdb copy retains only in-frame clones and omits some. Of about 190,000 clones detected, 70% to 90% appear once; the ten largest clones hold approximately 5.6%. The sample taken for sequencing was peripheral blood. The receptors originated from a woman aged 40 to 50 who had recovered from COVID-19.

The V gene is TRBV7-9, the J gene TRBJ1-3; 11 positions agree with TRBD1. CDR3 size: 16 residues. With 6 bases clipped from V and 8 bases from J, the junction kept 12 bases outside the gene matches. Germline V gene data show CDR1 as SEHNR and CDR2 as FQNEAQ (reference sequence). The CDR3 reads CASRLRDRGERDTIYF. In DNA, the CDR3 is TGTGCCAGCAGACTCCGGGACAGGGGGGAGCGGGACACCATATATTTT.

The chain recombines TRBV2 with TRBJ1-5, with D tentatively TRBD1 (6 bases). Germline CDR1 is SNHLY and CDR2 is FYNNEI. V dropped 0 bases and J dropped 11 bases, with 17 bases sitting between them. The CDR3 length is 15 residues. This CDR3 reads CASSEAGAYLGTQHF. DNA of the CDR3: TGTGCCAGCAGTGAAGCGGGGGCTTACCTAGGGACCCAGCATTTT. The full variable domain, with the rest looked up from reference TRBV2 and TRBJ1-5, is EPEVTQTPSHQVTQMGQEVILRCVPISNHLYFYWYRQILGQKVEFLVSFYNNEISEKSEIFDDQFSVERPDGSNFTLKIRSTKLEDSAMYFCASSEAGAYLGTQHFGDGTRLSIL.

The CDR3 loop reads CASSLRDTYTGELFF. The CDR3 nucleotides are TGTGCCAGCAGTTTACGTGACACATACACCGGGGAGCTGTTTTTT. V usage is TRBV27 and J usage is TRBJ2-2, with D uncertain. Germline values: CDR1 MNHEY, CDR2 SMNVEV (reference sequence). V lost 2 bases and J 3 bases, leaving 10 bases between the germline ends. The length of the CDR3 is 15 residues.

The chain joins TRBV30 to TRBJ2-7, with TRBD2 identical over 12 bases. Per the germline V gene, CDR1 is GTSNPN and CDR2 is SVGIG (reference sequence). The trim removed 5 bases at V and 4 bases at J, leaving 6 bases unmatched. The CDR3 extends over 14 amino acids. The CDR3 is CAWSRLAGEYEQYF. The CDR3 DNA is TGTGCCTGGTCGAGACTAGCGGGAGAATACGAGCAGTACTTC.

The J gene is TRBJ2-5, the V gene TRBV9; perhaps TRBD1 as D (6 bases). Germline loops: CDR1 SGDLS, CDR2 YYNGEE. Trimming took off 2 bases at V and 2 bases at J, with 13 bases between the two ends. This CDR3 contains 15 residues. CDR3 DNA sequence: TGTGCCAGCAGCGTCTATGGGGGCGGACAAGAGACCCAGTACTTC. Amino acid sequence: CASSVYGGGQETQYF.

This clone came up once. The V and J genes are TRBV6-6 and TRBJ1-1; D unresolved. In germline, CDR1 is MNHNY, CDR2 SVGAGI (reference sequence). The CDR3 totals 14 residues. Trimming shortened V by 2 bases and J by 3 bases, and 10 bases separated the two germline ends. CDR3 sequence reads: CASSYQSGHTEAFF. CDR3 coding DNA: TGTGCCAGCAGTTACCAATCAGGCCACACTGAAGCTTTCTTT.